The rows below give T cell receptor beta chains drawn from one sample of a study of control samples from healthy donors and cancer patients. Data came from immunoSEQ multiplex PCR; TCRdb stores just in-frame clones and leaves some out. Among about 83,000 clones, roughly 89% were seen once, and the ten largest hold about 16%. The source material was blood. These receptors were obtained from a man aged 50-59 years in good health. The CDR3 runs from the conserved cysteine through the conserved F or W. The listing skips clone size in some rows; elsewhere it reads once, few, many or a size class.

clone_size,v_call,j_call,cdr3_aa
.,TRBV7-2,TRBJ2-3,CASSSATGHGDTQYF
once,TRBV25-1,TRBJ1-2,CASSEQGARGYTF
.,TRBV5-1,TRBJ2-1,CAGAGPALNEQFF
large,TRBV5-8,TRBJ1-5,CASSIQGYSNQPQHF
.,TRBV3-1/TRBV3-2,TRBJ1-1,CASSFWQNTEAFF
.,TRBV7-2,TRBJ1-1,CASSRRRDTEAFF
.,TRBV10-3,TRBJ2-3,CAISESTSKYADTQYF
.,TRBV7-2,TRBJ1-1,CASSISGREAFF
.,TRBV12-5,TRBJ2-3,CASGLGGTDTQYF
.,TRBV12-3/TRBV12-4,TRBJ1-1,CASSLSANTEAFF
.,TRBV14,TRBJ1-4,CASSQDLNRGTEKLFF
.,TRBV12-5,TRBJ1-1,CASGLPQGIGTEAFF
.,TRBV5-4,TRBJ1-2,CASSFDGAGGYTF
.,TRBV4-1,TRBJ2-5,CASSPFDSQETQYF
.,TRBV4-3,TRBJ1-5,CASSQEAVWGNQPQHF
.,TRBV5-1,TRBJ1-2,CAPLWGIRSYGYTF
.,TRBV7-6,TRBJ2-5,CASSPPAGGLKETQYF
.,TRBV29-1,TRBJ1-3,CSAVGGENTIYF